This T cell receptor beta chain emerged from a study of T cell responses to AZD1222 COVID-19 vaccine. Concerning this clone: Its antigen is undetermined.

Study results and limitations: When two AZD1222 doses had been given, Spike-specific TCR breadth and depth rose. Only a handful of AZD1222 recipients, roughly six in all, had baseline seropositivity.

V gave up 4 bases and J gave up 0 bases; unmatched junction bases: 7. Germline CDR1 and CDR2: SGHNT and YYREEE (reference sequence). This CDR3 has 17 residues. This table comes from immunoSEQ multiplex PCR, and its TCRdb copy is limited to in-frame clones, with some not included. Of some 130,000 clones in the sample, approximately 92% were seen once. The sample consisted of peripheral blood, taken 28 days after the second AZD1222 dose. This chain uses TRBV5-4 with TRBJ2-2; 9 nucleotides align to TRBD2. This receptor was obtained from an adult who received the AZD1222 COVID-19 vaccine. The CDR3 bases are TGTGCCAGCAGCAACGTCGTAGCGGGGGCGAACACCGGGGAGCTGTTTTTT. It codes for CASSNVVAGANTGELFF. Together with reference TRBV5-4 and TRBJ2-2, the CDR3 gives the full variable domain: ETGVTQSPTHLIKTRGQQVTLRCSSQSGHNTVSWYQQALGQGPQFIFQYYREEENGRGNFPPRFSGLQFPNYSSELNVNALELDDSALYLCASSNVVAGANTGELFFGEGSRLTVL.